This TCR beta chain was sequenced in a study of blood T cells in healthy people across ages. Combining a sample-barcoded 5' primer with a J-beta primer mix, a second PCR ran for roughly 7 to 11 cycles. TCRdb analysed the 5' RACE reads with MiXCR anew, one entry per CDR3 protein. The sample has more than 800,000 distinct CDR3 sequences; less than 35% are singletons. At least ten counts were recorded for this clonotype. Its specificity is unknown. Overall study results and limits: TCR beta diversity was tightly associated with the proportion of naive T cells. The diversity estimates, figures obtained from one million T cells, were considered underestimates.

PBMCs, at least 7 million per sample, were isolated. Total RNA, at least 6 micrograms per sample, was extracted from PBMCs. The source is a woman of 80 years or more in good health. The specimen was blood.

Written as DNA, the CDR3 is TGTGCCAGCAGCTTTTCTCAGGGGGCGTTCGAGCAGTACTTC. Encoded protein: CASSFSQGAFEQYF. The chain is built from TRBV7-2 and TRBJ2-7; 8 positions agree with TRBD1. Unmatched junction bases numbered 7, after V lost 3 bases and J lost 6 bases. CDR3 length: 14 amino acids. Germline-derived CDR1 and CDR2 are SGHTA and FQGNSA.